The T cell receptor beta chain described here comes from a study of somatic mutations in cytotoxic T cells in rheumatoid arthritis. Study as a whole: Collection of patient blood (roughly 31 ml EDTA) took place right after diagnosis, before any treatment.

Comments on this clone: Its target is unknown.

Whole-study findings and limits: The clonality of CD8+ T cells was not significantly different between rheumatoid arthritis patients and age-matched healthy controls. Healthy controls showed no age-related rise in CD8+ clonality, whereas rheumatoid arthritis patients did.

CDR3 length: 14 residues. In germline, CDR1 is MNHEY, CDR2 SMNVEV (reference sequence). V shed 8 bases, J shed 4 bases, and the junction held 9 bases outside the gene matches. Measured with immunoSEQ multiplex PCR; TCRdb has only the in-frame clones, and not every one. The sample gives 2,000 to 2,500 clones, more than 70% of which show up once; roughly 64% is in the top ten. The genes are TRBV27 and TRBJ2-7; 9 bases are shared with TRBD1. This sequence originates from a man aged 65 to 85 with rheumatoid arthritis. Material: CD8+ T cells sorted from blood, obtained at a follow-up visit. CDR3 sequence: CASSQGASRYEQYF. In DNA form, the CDR3 reads TGTGCCAGCTCACAGGGGGCTAGCCGGTACGAGCAGTACTTC.